Listed below are T cell receptor beta chains from one sample, sequenced in a study of T cell responses to AZD1222 COVID-19 vaccine. The table came from immunoSEQ multiplex PCR; TCRdb's copy has only in-frame clones and leaves some out. This table has 150,000 to 200,000 clones, about 89% appearing once. This specimen consisted of peripheral blood, obtained on day 0 of MenACWY control vaccination. The receptors were gathered from an adult in good health. CDR3s include the opening cysteine and the closing phenylalanine or tryptophan. A D gene is named only where the DNA matches it firmly. The size field is filled for only some rows; it gives once, few, many or a size class.

j_gene	v_gene	abundance	d_gene	CDR3aa	CDR3nt
TRBJ2-7	TRBV6-2/TRBV6-3	-	-	CASSYSDIYEQYF	TGTGCCAGCAGTTACTCGGACATTTACGAGCAGTACTTC
TRBJ2-1	TRBV6-1	-	TRBD2	CASSEVAGGPNEQFF	TGTGCCAGCAGTGAGGTGGCGGGGGGGCCGAATGAGCAGTTCTTC
TRBJ2-7	TRBV6-5	-	-	CASRGVGYEQYF	TGTGCCAGCAGGGGCGTGGGCTACGAGCAGTACTTC
TRBJ1-2	TRBV6-5	-	-	CASSLGMGYGYTF	TGTGCCAGCAGTTTAGGGATGGGCTATGGCTACACCTTC
TRBJ2-7	TRBV20-1	-	-	CSASVGNTYEQYF	TGCAGTGCTAGTGTGGGAAACACCTACGAGCAGTACTTC
TRBJ2-5	TRBV10-3	-	-	CAISEGRIQETQYF	TGTGCCATCAGTGAAGGGAGAATCCAAGAGACCCAGTACTTC
TRBJ2-5	TRBV14	-	-	CASSDWRAETQYF	TGTGCCAGCAGCGACTGGCGGGCAGAGACCCAGTACTTC
TRBJ1-6	TRBV5-1	-	-	CASSLAGTTNSPLHF	TGCGCCAGCAGCTTGGCCGGGACTACGAATTCACCCCTCCACTTT
TRBJ2-7	TRBV6-5	-	TRBD1	CASSYRGTGGEQYF	TGTGCCAGCAGTTACCGCGGGACAGGGGGCGAGCAGTACTTC
TRBJ1-2	TRBV25-1	-	-	CASSQTGVPDGYTF	TGTGCCAGCAGTCAAACCGGTGTACCGGATGGCTACACCTTC
TRBJ1-1	TRBV4-3	once	-	CASSLIQQNTEAFF	TGCGCCAGCAGCCTGATACAGCAAAACACTGAAGCTTTCTTT
TRBJ1-5	TRBV30	-	TRBD1	CAWSTGTDSNQPQHF	TGTGCCTGGAGTACCGGGACAGATAGCAATCAGCCCCAGCATTTT
TRBJ2-5	TRBV5-4	-	-	CASSTPGRASQETQYF	TGTGCCAGCAGCACCCCGGGCAGGGCCTCGCAAGAGACCCAGTACTTC
TRBJ2-1	TRBV6-5	-	TRBD2	CAGGLAGAYNEQFF	TGTGCCGGGGGGCTAGCGGGGGCCTACAATGAGCAGTTCTTC
TRBJ1-1	TRBV3-1/TRBV3-2	once	-	CASRSHGGVMNTEAFF	TGTGCCAGCAGGTCCCATGGAGGGGTAATGAACACTGAAGCTTTCTTT
TRBJ2-1	TRBV9	-	TRBD2	CASSVAGGLGNEQFF	TGTGCCAGCAGCGTAGCGGGAGGACTAGGTAATGAGCAGTTCTTC
TRBJ2-7	TRBV28	-	-	CASSLSVDEQYF	TGTGCCAGCAGTTTGTCAGTGGACGAGCAGTACTTC
TRBJ2-7	TRBV6-5	-	-	CATTGQNSYEQYF	TGTGCCACAACAGGCCAGAATTCCTACGAGCAGTACTTC
TRBJ2-7	TRBV5-4	-	-	CASSFRDSIRYEQYF	TGTGCCAGCAGCTTCCGGGACTCGATTCGCTACGAGCAGTACTTC
TRBJ1-5	TRBV15	-	-	CATSSQGNQPQHF	TGTGCCACCAGCAGCCAGGGTAATCAGCCCCAGCATTTT
TRBJ2-6	TRBV10-3	-	-	CAISDYGSAGANVLTF	TGTGCCATCAGTGATTACGGGAGCGCTGGGGCCAACGTCCTGACTTTC
TRBJ1-2	TRBV2	-	-	CASEDTFYGYTF	TGTGCCAGCGAAGACACCTTCTATGGCTACACCTTC
TRBJ1-1	TRBV4-3	-	-	CASSQDSGTEAFF	TGCGCCAGCAGCCAAGATTCTGGGACTGAAGCTTTCTTT
TRBJ1-6	TRBV14	-	-	CASSQDHRVWESPLHF	TGTGCCAGCAGCCAAGATCACAGGGTTTGGGAATCACCCCTCCACTTT